The 21 T cell receptor beta chains below all came from one sample that was sequenced in a study of identical twins. In TCRdb, the 5' RACE reads were re-called with MiXCR into one record per CDR3 protein. In the table there are 570,000 or so distinct CDR3 sequences, just under 10% of which are singletons. The sample was also linked to a second study, of yellow fever vaccine responses in identical twins.

The sequenced sample was PBMCs. Receptors were obtained from a woman aged 18-35 years in good health.

This clonotype has just a few counts. The chain recombines TRBV18 with TRBJ1-1, with a weak D call TRBD1 (5 bases). The CDR3 is 13 amino acids. Trimming took off 3 bases at V and 6 bases at J, with 11 bases between the two ends. Germline values: CDR1 KGHSH, CDR2 LQKENI. The DNA of the CDR3 is TGTGCCAGCTCACCCGACAGACTCGCTGAAGCTTTCTTT. As protein: CASSPDRLAEAFF. The full variable domain, with the rest looked up from reference TRBV18 and TRBJ1-1, is NAGVMQNPRHLVRRRGQEARLRCSPMKGHSHVYWYRQLPEEGLKFMVYLQKENIIDESGMPKERFSAEFPKEGPSILRIQQVVRGDSAAYFCASSPDRLAEAFFGQGTRLTVV.

This clonotype was observed many times. This chain links TRBV27 with TRBJ2-2, with TRBD1 matching 8 bases. Unmatched junction bases numbered 13, after V lost 5 bases and J lost 2 bases. CDR3 length: 18 residues. CDR1 and CDR2 from the germline V gene are MNHEY and SMNVEV (reference sequence). The CDR3 loop reads CASSTSPWTGLNTGELFF. CDR3 in DNA: TGTGCCAGCAGTACCAGTCCCTGGACAGGGCTAAACACCGGGGAGCTGTTTTTT.

This clonotype was seen a handful of times. This chain joins TRBV20-1 and TRBJ2-7; D call uncertain. The CDR3 totals 13 residues. Trimming removed 3 bases from V and 3 bases from J, with 12 bases in between. Looked up from germline, CDR1 is DFQATT and CDR2 is SNEGSKA (reference sequence). The CDR3 sequence: CSARSGYGYEQYF. In DNA form, the CDR3 reads TGCAGTGCTAGGTCCGGGTACGGCTACGAGCAGTACTTC.

CDR3 region: CASSQDAGRDTGELFF. CDR3 nucleotide sequence: TGCGCCAGCAGCCAAGACGCGGGCCGTGACACCGGGGAGCTGTTTTTT. V gene TRBV4-3 combines with J gene TRBJ2-2, with D maybe TRBD2 (5 bases). This CDR3 contains 16 residues. Germline V lookup: CDR1 LGHNA, CDR2 YSLEER. Trimming shortened V by 0 bases and J by 3 bases, and 11 bases separated the two germline ends.

This clonotype was seen ten or more times. V is TRBV29-1 and J is TRBJ2-3; D perhaps matches TRBD2 (6 bases). Looked up from germline, CDR1 is SQVTM and CDR2 is ANQGSEA. The CDR3 is 14 amino acids. The V end lost 6 bases, the J end lost 0 bases, and 13 bases lay between the germline ends. CDR3 bases: TGCAGCGTCGAACTAGCAATTAGCACAGATACGCAGTATTTT. As protein: CSVELAISTDTQYF.

The chain is built from TRBV20-1 and TRBJ1-5; the D gene is possibly TRBD1 (6 bases). V was shortened by 5 bases and J by 5 bases, with 22 bases between the two germline ends. Germline values: CDR1 DFQATT, CDR2 SNEGSKA (reference sequence). The CDR3 is 16 residues long. CDR3 region: CSAGGESQGRHQPQHF. As DNA, the CDR3 is TGCAGTGCTGGGGGAGAATCACAGGGTAGGCATCAGCCCCAGCATTTT.

Ten or more counts support this clonotype. The genes are TRBV5-5 and TRBJ2-3; TRBD2 matches at 8 bases. This CDR3 comprises 18 residues. CDR1 is SGHKS, CDR2 YYEKEE, per germline (reference sequence). Trimming at V came to 2 bases and at J to 1 base, leaving 12 bases not matched to a gene. CDR3 sequence reads: CASSLHQLAVGGTDTQYF. CDR3 in DNA: TGTGCCAGCAGCTTACACCAACTAGCGGTAGGGGGCACAGATACGCAGTATTTT.

This chain links TRBV20-1 with TRBJ2-7; 7 positions agree with TRBD2. Unmatched junction bases numbered 8, after V lost 3 bases and J lost 0 bases. Germline-derived CDR1 and CDR2 are DFQATT and SNEGSKA (reference sequence). The CDR3 is 15 amino acids. The CDR3 loop reads CSASLGGGHSYEQYF. CDR3 sequence (DNA): TGCAGTGCTAGCCTTGGCGGGGGTCACTCCTACGAGCAGTACTTC.

As for this clonotype: This could be a read error, since a much larger clone is one nucleotide away. The chain uses TRBV20-1 and TRBJ2-4; tentatively, D is TRBD2 (6 bases). V was pared by 5 bases and J by 1 base, with 15 bases between. CDR1 and CDR2 from the germline V gene are DFQATT and SNEGSKA (reference sequence). This CDR3 has 15 amino acids. This CDR3 reads CSASPGVLAKNIQYF. CDR3 bases: TGCAGTGCTTCTCCGGGAGTGCTTGCCAAAAACATTCAGTACTTC.

This clonotype occurred many times. The chain couples TRBV29-1 to TRBJ2-2, with D perhaps matching TRBD2 (5 bases). Deletions cut 7 bases from V and 6 bases from J, with 12 bases between. The length of the CDR3 is 12 residues. CDR1 is SQVTM, CDR2 ANQGSEA, per germline. The CDR3 region is CSAEGDAGELFF. CDR3 DNA sequence: TGCAGCGCCGAGGGTGACGCCGGGGAGCTGTTTTTT.

V is TRBV12-3 or TRBV12-4 and J is TRBJ2-6; 8 nucleotides match TRBD1. V lost 6 bases and J lost 1; bases outside the gene matches: 2. This CDR3 has 15 residues. DNA for the CDR3: TGTGCCAGCAGGGGACAGGTATCTGGGGCCAACGTCCTGACTTTC. It translates to CASRGQVSGANVLTF.

There are many counts of this clonotype. The chain has TRBV29-1 and TRBJ2-7, with D perhaps TRBD1 (5 bases). The germline V gene encodes CDR1 SQVTM and CDR2 ANQGSEA. With 7 bases removed from V and 7 bases from J, the gap between germline ends came to 23 bases. CDR3 size: 14 residues. CDR3 sequence: CSAEIPGISGEQYF. CDR3 in DNA: TGCAGCGCCGAAATACCAGGGATTTCAGGGGAGCAGTACTTC.

This clonotype occurred many times. CDR3 protein: CASSEWDRGYEQYF. CDR3 coding DNA: TGTGCCAGCAGTGAATGGGACAGGGGCTACGAGCAGTACTTC. The rearrangement joins TRBV2 to TRBJ2-7; 10 bases are a match to TRBD1. This CDR3 is built from 14 residues. The germline gives CDR1 SNHLY, CDR2 FYNNEI. V was clipped by 2 bases and J by 3 bases; unmatched bases: 1.

DNA for the CDR3: TGTGCCAGCAGTCAACAAGCGGCGTTAAGGGATACGCAGTATTTT. It codes for CASSQQAALRDTQYF. The chain carries TRBV27 and TRBJ2-3, with D perhaps TRBD2 (5 bases). CDR3 length: 15 residues. The V gene's germline CDR1 is MNHEY and CDR2 SMNVEV (reference sequence). Trimming stripped 5 bases from V and 6 bases from J, with 18 bases between.

J is TRBJ2-4 and V is TRBV6-1, with a possible D match to TRBD2 (7 bases). Germline V gene data show CDR1 as MNHNS and CDR2 as SASEGT. This CDR3 is built from 13 residues. Trimming removed 7 bases at V and 2 bases at J, with 9 bases between. CDR3 DNA sequence: TGTGCCAGCATGGGGGGGCCCAAAAACATTCAGTACTTC. Protein: CASMGGPKNIQYF.

The sample holds a few counts of this clonotype. The chain carries TRBV7-9 and TRBJ2-7; D is ambiguous. The CDR3 covers 13 residues. Germline V gene sequence: CDR1 SEHNR, CDR2 FQNEAQ (reference sequence). The ends were cut back, 4 bases at V and 7 bases at J, with 14 bases in the middle. The CDR3: CASSSPASGEQYF. In DNA, the CDR3 is TGTGCCAGCAGCTCCCCCGCCTCCGGGGAGCAGTACTTC.

In this sample, this clonotype turned up a few times. J is TRBJ2-7 and V is TRBV11-2; TRBD1 agrees at 9 bases. The CDR3 has 15 residues. Germline V lookup: CDR1 SGHAT, CDR2 FQNNGV. Trimming at V came to 3 bases and at J to 4 bases, leaving 7 bases not matched to a gene. CDR3: CASSFYFGQGYEQYF. CDR3 bases: TGTGCCAGCAGCTTTTATTTCGGACAGGGGTACGAGCAGTACTTC.

The chain recombines TRBV5-1 with TRBJ1-2; 10 bases are shared with TRBD1. Losses at the gene ends were 5 bases for V and 4 bases for J; bases not matched to a gene: 5. In germline, CDR1 is SGHRS, CDR2 YFSETQ. This CDR3 spans 14 amino acids. Here the CDR3 reads CASRSTGGSYGYTF. In DNA, the CDR3 is TGCGCCAGCAGATCGACAGGGGGCAGCTATGGCTACACCTTC.

The J gene is TRBJ2-3, the V gene TRBV10-3; TRBD1 matches 12 bases. This CDR3 contains 18 residues. CDR1 and CDR2 from the germline V gene are ENHRY and SYGVKD. V gave up 8 bases and J gave up 1 base; unmatched junction bases: 13. Here the CDR3 DNA reads TGTGCCATCCTGCGGCGGGACAGGGGGCGAAGGGGCACAGATACGCAGTATTTT. Translating gives CAILRRDRGRRGTDTQYF.

This clonotype was seen only a few times. The CDR3 region has the DNA TGTGCCAGCAGCCCGGCGAGGGGCTCCTACAATGAGCAGTTCTTC. It is translated as CASSPARGSYNEQFF. The chain joins TRBV3-1 to TRBJ2-1; D could derive from TRBD1 or TRBD2 (5 bases each). Germline V gives CDR1 LGHDT, CDR2 YNNKEL (reference sequence). Trimming removed 4 bases at V and 0 bases at J, with 10 bases between. The CDR3 runs 15 residues.

This clonotype was found many times. This chain connects TRBV5-1 to TRBJ2-3; the D is unclear. The CDR3 extends over 13 amino acids. V shed 2 bases and J shed 4 bases, with 8 bases lying between them. Germline loops: CDR1 SGHRS, CDR2 YFSETQ. The CDR3 coding sequence is TGCGCCAGCAGCTTCTCTGGGGCAGATACGCAGTATTTT. It yields the protein CASSFSGADTQYF.